This T cell receptor (beta chain) emerged from a study of response to subunit inactivated influenza vaccine. TCRdb re-derived calls from the RT-PCR reads in MiXCR, one entry per CDR3 protein. The sample contains under 850,000 distinct CDR3 sequences, less than 20% of which appear only once. The CDR3 runs to 15 residues. The germline gives CDR1 KGHDR, CDR2 SFDVKD. V lost 5 bases, J lost 1 base, and 12 bases lay in between. Overall study results and limits: Every seasonal influenza vaccination brings in few new T cells, the authors suggested.

Concerning this clonotype itself: Its antigen remains unidentified.

The sequences come from PBMCs from blood, collected roughly 5 days after vaccination. The V gene is TRBV24-1, the J gene TRBJ2-3, with TRBD2 as a possible D gene (5 bases). The receptor was isolated from a man aged 45-65 years who received an inactivated influenza vaccine. The CDR3 reads CATSGLGVGTDTQYF. In nucleotides, the CDR3 is TGTGCCACCAGTGGTCTCGGGGTCGGCACAGATACGCAGTATTTT.